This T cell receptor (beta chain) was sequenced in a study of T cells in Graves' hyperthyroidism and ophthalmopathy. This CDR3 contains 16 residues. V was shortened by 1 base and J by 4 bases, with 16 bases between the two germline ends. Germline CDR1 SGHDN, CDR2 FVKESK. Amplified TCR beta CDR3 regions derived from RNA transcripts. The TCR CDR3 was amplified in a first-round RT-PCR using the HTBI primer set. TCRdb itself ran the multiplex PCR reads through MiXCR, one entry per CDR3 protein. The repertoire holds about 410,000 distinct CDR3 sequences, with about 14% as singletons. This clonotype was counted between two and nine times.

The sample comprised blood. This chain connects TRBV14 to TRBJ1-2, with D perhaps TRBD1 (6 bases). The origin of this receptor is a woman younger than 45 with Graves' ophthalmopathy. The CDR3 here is CASSQALAGHLYGYTF. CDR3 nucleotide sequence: TGTGCCAGCAGCCAAGCCCTCGCGGGACACCTCTATGGCTACACCTTC.